This TCR beta chain is drawn from a study of T cell responses to AZD1222 COVID-19 vaccine. With regard to this clone: Its matching antigen is unknown.

The germline V gene has CDR1 PRHDT and CDR2 FYEKMQ (reference sequence). The CDR3 runs to 19 residues. Trimming removed 4 bases from V and 0 bases from J, with 21 bases in between. Study-level findings and limits: Without day 14 samples, only post-peak T cell repertoires were studied. Females made up more of the donors, who were largely white British, and clonal diversity may have come out too low. Elevations in Spike-specific TCR breadth and depth followed administration of two AZD1222 doses. Baseline serology detected seropositivity in only six or seven AZD1222 recipients.

Measured with immunoSEQ multiplex PCR; TCRdb has only the in-frame clones, and not every one. The sample includes about 110,000 clones, around nine tenths of them seen just once. V is TRBV13 and J is TRBJ2-2; the D gene is possibly TRBD1 (6 bases). The specimen was peripheral blood, collected on day 0 of AZD1222 vaccination. This receptor was taken from an adult in good health. The CDR3 sequence is CASSWMTRLGATNTGELFF. CDR3 DNA: TGTGCCAGCAGCTGGATGACCAGACTGGGGGCGACGAACACCGGGGAGCTGTTTTTT.